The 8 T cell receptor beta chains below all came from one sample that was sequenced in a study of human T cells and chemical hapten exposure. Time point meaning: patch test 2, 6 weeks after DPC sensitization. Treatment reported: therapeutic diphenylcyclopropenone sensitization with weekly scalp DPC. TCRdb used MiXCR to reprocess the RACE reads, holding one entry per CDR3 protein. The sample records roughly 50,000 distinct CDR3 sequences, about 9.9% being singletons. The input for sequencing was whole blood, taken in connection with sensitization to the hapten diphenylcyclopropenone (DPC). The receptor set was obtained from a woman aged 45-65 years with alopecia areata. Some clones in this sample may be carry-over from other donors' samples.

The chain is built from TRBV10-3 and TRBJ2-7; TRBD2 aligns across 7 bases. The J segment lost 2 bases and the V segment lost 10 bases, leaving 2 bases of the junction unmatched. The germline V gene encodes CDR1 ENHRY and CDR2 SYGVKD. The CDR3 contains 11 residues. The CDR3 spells CATGLTYEQYF. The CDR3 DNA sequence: TGTGCCACGGGACTAACCTACGAGCAGTACTTC.

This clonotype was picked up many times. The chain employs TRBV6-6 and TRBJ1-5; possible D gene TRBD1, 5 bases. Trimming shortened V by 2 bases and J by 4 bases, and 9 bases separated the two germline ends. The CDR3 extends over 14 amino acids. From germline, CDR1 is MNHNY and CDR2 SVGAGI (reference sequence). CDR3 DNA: TGTGCCAGCAGTTACACGGCAGGGAATCAGCCCCAGCATTTT. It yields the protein CASSYTAGNQPQHF.

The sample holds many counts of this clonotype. CDR3 in amino acids: CASSPWTGGLNYGYTF. The CDR3 DNA reads as TGCGCCAGCAGCCCCTGGACAGGGGGTTTGAACTATGGCTACACCTTC. The V call is TRBV5-1, the J call TRBJ1-2; TRBD1 matches 10 bases. Germline V lookup: CDR1 SGHRS, CDR2 YFSETQ. The CDR3 has 16 residues. The J segment lost 2 bases and the V segment lost 4 bases, leaving 8 bases of the junction unmatched.

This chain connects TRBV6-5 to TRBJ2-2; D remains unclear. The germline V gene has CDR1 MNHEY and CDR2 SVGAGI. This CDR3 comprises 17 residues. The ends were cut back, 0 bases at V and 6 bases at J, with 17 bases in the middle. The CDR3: CASSYSAWASKAGELFF. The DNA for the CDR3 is TGTGCCAGCAGTTACTCCGCGTGGGCGAGCAAGGCCGGGGAGCTGTTTTTT.

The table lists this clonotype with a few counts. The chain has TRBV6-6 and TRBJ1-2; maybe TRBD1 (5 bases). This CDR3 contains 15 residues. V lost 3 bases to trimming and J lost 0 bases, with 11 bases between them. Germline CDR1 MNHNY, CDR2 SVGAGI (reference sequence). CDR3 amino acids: CASSYLTTANYGYTF. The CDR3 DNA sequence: TGTGCCAGCAGTTATCTCACGACAGCTAACTATGGCTACACCTTC.

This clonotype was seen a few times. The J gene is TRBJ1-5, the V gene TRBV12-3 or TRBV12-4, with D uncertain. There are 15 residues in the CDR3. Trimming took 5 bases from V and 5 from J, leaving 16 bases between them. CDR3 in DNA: TGTGCCAGCAGTCCCGGGGAACGGACCGATCAGCCCCAGCATTTT. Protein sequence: CASSPGERTDQPQHF.

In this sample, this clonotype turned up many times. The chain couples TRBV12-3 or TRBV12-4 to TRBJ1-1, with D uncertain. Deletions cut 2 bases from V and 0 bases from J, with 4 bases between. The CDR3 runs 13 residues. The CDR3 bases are TGTGCCAGCAGTTTATGGATGAACACTGAAGCTTTCTTT. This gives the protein CASSLWMNTEAFF.

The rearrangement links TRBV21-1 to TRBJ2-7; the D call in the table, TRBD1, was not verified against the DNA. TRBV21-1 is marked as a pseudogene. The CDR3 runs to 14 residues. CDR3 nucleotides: TGTGCCAGCAGCAGTCTCGGCAGGGGCTACGAGCAGTACTTC. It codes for CASSSLGRGYEQYF.